These 27 T cell receptor beta chains share one sample of origin, sequenced in a study of human T cells and chemical hapten exposure. Via MiXCR, TCRdb re-called the RACE reads, giving one row per CDR3 protein. Of 45,000 to 60,000 distinct CDR3 sequences in the sample, about a tenth were seen once. Time point noted: pre-sensitization, week 0. As to treatment: therapeutic diphenylcyclopropenone sensitization with weekly scalp DPC. The specimen comprised whole blood, sampled in connection with sensitization to the hapten diphenylcyclopropenone (DPC). The source of these receptors is a middle-aged woman with alopecia areata. Some clones in this sample may be carry-over from other donors' samples.

This clonotype was seen once. This clone may be a read error of a much larger clone one base away. The V call is TRBV29-1, the J call TRBJ1-1; D not resolved. The germline gives CDR1 SQVTM, CDR2 ANQGSEA. This CDR3 has 10 amino acids. CDR3 DNA sequence: TGCCGCGTGCACAGAGCTGAAGCTTTCTTT. This gives the protein CRVHRAEAFF.

The rearrangement links TRBV10-3 to TRBJ2-7; 10 bases are a match to TRBD2. Trimming took 6 bases from V and 2 from J; bases not matched to a gene: 10. The CDR3 covers 16 residues. CDR1 and CDR2 (germline): ENHRY, SYGVKD. CDR3 DNA: TGTGCCATCAGGGGGCTAGCGGGGGTAGACACCTACGAGCAGTACTTC. This translates into CAIRGLAGVDTYEQYF.

This clonotype was observed many times. The chain couples TRBV12-3 or TRBV12-4 to TRBJ2-2, with 13 positions matching TRBD2. This CDR3 region has 16 residues. V lost 4 bases, J lost 4 bases, and 3 bases stayed unmatched. The CDR3: CASSYGLAGVTGELFF. Written as DNA, the CDR3 is TGTGCCAGCAGTTACGGACTAGCGGGGGTCACCGGGGAGCTGTTTTTT.

The rearrangement uses TRBV5-6 and TRBJ2-7, with D possibly matching TRBD1 (6 bases). The V gene lost 4 bases and the J gene lost 2 bases, with 10 bases spanning the gap. The CDR3 length is 13 residues. From germline, CDR1 is SGHDT and CDR2 YYEEEE. DNA of the CDR3: TGTGCCAGCAGCCCACAGGGAACCTACGAGCAGTACTTC. Protein product: CASSPQGTYEQYF.

The chain carries TRBV2 and TRBJ1-2, with D maybe TRBD1 (5 bases). This CDR3 comprises 15 residues. Per germline, CDR1 SNHLY and CDR2 FYNNEI. Trimming pared 7 bases from V and 0 bases from J, leaving 15 bases between. CDR3: CASNPWGTSNYGYTF. CDR3 in DNA: TGTGCCAGCAATCCCTGGGGCACTTCTAACTATGGCTACACCTTC. The variable domain in full, completed from reference TRBV2 and TRBJ1-2, reads EPEVTQTPSHQVTQMGQEVILRCVPISNHLYFYWYRQILGQKVEFLVSFYNNEISEKSEIFDDQFSVERPDGSNFTLKIRSTKLEDSAMYFCASNPWGTSNYGYTFGSGTRLTVV.

There are a few counts of this clonotype. The V and J genes are TRBV7-8 and TRBJ1-5; TRBD1 aligns across 7 bases. The CDR3 totals 13 residues. CDR1 is SGHVS and CDR2 is FQNEAQ in the germline V gene. With V trimmed by 4 bases and J by 7 bases, 4 bases remained unmatched. This CDR3 is CASSSQGRQPQHF. CDR3 nucleotides: TGTGCCAGCAGCTCACAGGGGAGACAGCCCCAGCATTTT.

The CDR3 bases are TGTGCCAGCAGCTTACCGGGACTAGCCTACGAGCAGTACTTC. Translation gives CASSLPGLAYEQYF. This chain joins TRBV7-2 and TRBJ2-7; 8 positions agree with TRBD2. Losses at the gene ends were 2 bases for V and 2 bases for J; bases not matched to a gene: 2. The CDR3 has 14 amino acids. Germline assignment: CDR1 SGHTA and CDR2 FQGNSA.

This clonotype was detected only a few times. CDR3 nucleotide sequence: TGTGCCAGCAGTCAAGATACGCAGTATTTT. It specifies CASSQDTQYF. The chain couples TRBV7-9 to TRBJ2-3; the D is unclear. CDR1 and CDR2 (germline): SEHNR, FQNEAQ (reference sequence). The CDR3 totals 10 residues. V was clipped by 6 bases and J by 5 bases, with 3 bases between them.

The chain has TRBV12-3 or TRBV12-4 and TRBJ1-3, with D unclear. This CDR3 is 13 amino acids long. Trimming took off 6 bases at V and 12 bases at J, with 18 bases between the two ends. CDR3 sequence reads: CASRHNGPPGIYF. CDR3 DNA: TGTGCCAGCAGACACAACGGCCCTCCCGGCATATATTTT.

This clonotype appeared many times. The chain employs TRBV12-3 or TRBV12-4 and TRBJ2-7, with 7 bases identical to TRBD2. V gave up 4 bases and J gave up 3 bases; unmatched junction bases: 3. This CDR3 has 13 amino acids. CDR3 loop: CASSSRGSYEQYF. CDR3 DNA: TGTGCCAGCAGTTCGCGGGGGAGCTACGAGCAGTACTTC.

Many counts were recorded for this clonotype. The chain carries TRBV5-6 and TRBJ2-7; D possibly corresponds to TRBD1 (5 bases). The CDR3 has 13 amino acids. Germline V lookup: CDR1 SGHDT, CDR2 YYEEEE. The V and J ends lost 3 bases and 4 bases respectively, with 11 bases between them. The CDR3 DNA sequence: TGTGCCAGCAGCTCATCCTACAGGTACGAGCAGTACTTC. Encoded protein: CASSSSYRYEQYF.

This clonotype came up many times. V is TRBV5-1 and J is TRBJ1-2; no clear D gene. The CDR3 extends over 17 amino acids. Per the germline V gene, CDR1 is SGHRS and CDR2 is YFSETQ. V lost 3 bases, J lost 0 bases, and 18 bases lay in between. CDR3 DNA sequence: TGCGCCAGCAGCTCAAAGACCCCCCAGGCCGCTAACTATGGCTACACCTTC. It specifies CASSSKTPQAANYGYTF.

This clonotype was detected ten times or more. This chain connects TRBV6-2 or TRBV6-3 to TRBJ2-2; D uncertain. This CDR3 has 12 amino acids. Deletions cut 6 bases from V and 2 bases from J, with 4 bases between. Germline CDR1 and CDR2: MNHEY and SVGEGT. CDR3 loop: CASRLNTGELFF. In DNA, the CDR3 is TGTGCCAGCAGACTAAACACCGGGGAGCTGTTTTTT.

This clonotype was detected a few times. The J gene is TRBJ1-4, the V gene TRBV5-1; unclear D gene. Germline assignment: CDR1 SGHRS and CDR2 YFSETQ. With 4 bases removed from V and 3 bases from J, the gap between germline ends came to 13 bases. This CDR3 is built from 15 residues. The CDR3 reads CASSTSPGPNEKLFF. The CDR3 coding sequence is TGCGCCAGCAGCACCTCTCCGGGTCCTAATGAAAAACTGTTTTTT.

This chain connects TRBV4-3 to TRBJ1-2; no firm D call. The CDR3 is 15 amino acids. Germline V lookup: CDR1 LGHNA, CDR2 YSLEER. Trimming shortened V by 1 base and J by 0 bases, and 9 bases separated the two germline ends. In nucleotides, the CDR3 is TGCGCCAGCAGCCAAGTCGCAGGTGCTAACTATGGCTACACCTTC. Translation: CASSQVAGANYGYTF.

This clonotype appeared many times. J is TRBJ1-3 and V is TRBV7-9, with D hard to call. Trimming removed 10 bases from V and 8 bases from J, with 12 bases in between. Germline loops: CDR1 SEHNR, CDR2 FQNEAQ (reference sequence). The CDR3 loop spans 11 amino acids. The CDR3 here is CATTRTDTIYF. CDR3 sequence (DNA): TGTGCCACCACTAGGACGGACACCATATATTTT.

The table lists this clonotype with a few counts. This rearrangement joins TRBV9 to TRBJ2-1, with 7 bases matching TRBD1. CDR1 and CDR2 from the germline V gene are SGDLS and YYNGEE. The CDR3 consists of 14 residues. V gave up 0 bases and J gave up 9 bases; unmatched junction bases: 6. The CDR3 nucleotides are TGTGCCAGCAGCGTAGTAACAGGGGCCCGTGAGCAGTTCTTC. Encoded protein: CASSVVTGAREQFF. The whole variable domain, filled in from reference TRBV9 and TRBJ2-1, reads DSGVTQTPKHLITATGQRVTLRCSPRSGDLSVYWYQQSLDQGLQFLIQYYNGEERAKGNILERFSAQQFPDLHSELNLSSLELGDSALYFCASSVVTGAREQFFGPGTRLTVL.

This clonotype was detected many times. The genes are TRBV20-1 and TRBJ2-7, with 9 bases that match TRBD1. The germline gives CDR1 DFQATT, CDR2 SNEGSKA (reference sequence). J lost 2 bases, V lost 0 bases, and 5 bases had no gene match. The CDR3 sequence is 15 residues long. Here the CDR3 DNA reads TGCAGTGCTAGAGATACCGGGACAGGGACCTACGAGCAGTACTTC. Protein product: CSARDTGTGTYEQYF.

The chain employs TRBV5-1 and TRBJ2-7; TRBD2 aligns across 10 bases. CDR1 SGHRS and CDR2 YFSETQ come from the germline V gene. This CDR3 spans 16 amino acids. Unmatched junction bases numbered 9, after V lost 4 bases and J lost 2 bases. The CDR3 nucleotides are TGCGCCAGCAGCCCCTCTAGCGGGGGAGCTCCCTACGAGCAGTACTTC. Translated: CASSPSSGGAPYEQYF.

This clonotype was seen a few times. The chain employs TRBV6-1 and TRBJ1-6, with 7 positions matching TRBD1. The length of the CDR3 is 16 residues. Germline loops: CDR1 MNHNS, CDR2 SASEGT. The V segment lost 6 bases and the J segment 7 bases; nucleotides outside the gene matches: 12. CDR3 loop: CASSRTATGTNSPLHF. CDR3 nucleotides: TGTGCCAGCAGCCGAACGGCGACAGGGACGAATTCACCCCTCCACTTT.

This clonotype is classed as medium-sized. This chain uses TRBV5-6 with TRBJ2-5, with D tentatively TRBD1 (5 bases). The CDR3 has 15 amino acids. V gave up 4 bases and J gave up 1 base, with 14 bases separating them. Germline CDR1 is SGHDT and CDR2 is YYEEEE. For the CDR3, the DNA is TGTGCCAGCAGCGGGGCAGAAGGTCCCCAAGAGACCCAGTACTTC. This gives the protein CASSGAEGPQETQYF.

This clonotype was recorded at least ten times. The gene calls are TRBV11-1 and TRBJ2-2; TRBD2 is a possible D gene (5 bases). Trimming left V 2 bases short and J 1 base short, with 11 bases between. The CDR3 spans 16 residues. Per the germline V gene, CDR1 is SGHAT and CDR2 is FQDESV (reference sequence). CDR3 DNA: TGTGCCAGCAGCTTACTTGTGGGAGTGAACACCGGGGAGCTGTTTTTT. It codes for CASSLLVGVNTGELFF.

This clonotype has ten or more counts. This chain joins TRBV28 and TRBJ1-1; D is uncertain. Germline V gene lookup returns CDR1 MDHEN and CDR2 SYDVKM. Between the trimmed V and J ends, which lost 3 bases and 10 bases, there was a span of 15 bases. This CDR3 has 13 residues. The CDR3 DNA sequence: TGTGCCAGCAGTTTTATGCCGGACCGTTCAGCTTTCTTT. It specifies CASSFMPDRSAFF.

The chain is built from TRBV6-5 and TRBJ2-7, with TRBD1 matching 8 bases. The CDR3 runs to 14 residues. Germline CDR1 is MNHEY and CDR2 is SVGAGI. The J segment lost 1 base and the V segment lost 4 bases, leaving 3 bases of the junction unmatched. CDR3: CASSSGGISYEQYF. CDR3 in DNA: TGTGCCAGCAGTTCAGGGGGCATTTCCTACGAGCAGTACTTC.

V and J are TRBV6-1 and TRBJ1-5, with TRBD1 identical over 7 bases. Trimming took 2 bases from V and 7 from J; bases not matched to a gene: 8. The CDR3 is 15 amino acids. Germline CDR1 reads MNHNS; CDR2 reads SASEGT. Here the CDR3 DNA reads TGTGCCAGCAGTGAATTCGAGGGGGCGGACCAGCCCCAGCATTTT. Its translation: CASSEFEGADQPQHF.

Ten or more counts support this clonotype. The gene calls are TRBV29-1 and TRBJ1-2, with a possible D match to TRBD1 (5 bases). Germline V lookup: CDR1 SQVTM, CDR2 ANQGSEA. V was pared by 7 bases and J by 6 bases, with 9 bases between. The CDR3 totals 10 residues. CDR3 DNA sequence: TGCAGCGCAGACAGCGATGGCTACACCTTC. It yields the protein CSADSDGYTF. Combining the CDR3 with reference TRBV29-1 and TRBJ1-2 gives the whole variable domain SAVISQKPSRDICQRGTSLTIQCQVDSQVTMMFWYRQQPGQSLTLIATANQGSEATYESGFVIDKFPISRPNLTFSTLTVSNMSPEDSSIYLCSADSDGYTFGSGTRLTVV.

This clonotype was recorded a few times. The chain couples TRBV2 to TRBJ1-6; TRBD1 aligns across 8 bases. V trimming: 6 bases; J trimming: 10 bases; junction bases outside the gene matches: 11. CDR1 and CDR2 from the germline V gene are SNHLY and FYNNEI. The CDR3 runs to 15 residues. In DNA form, the CDR3 reads TGTGCCAGCAGGTTTCCAGGGGGCGAGAAGTCACCCCTCCACTTT. It translates to CASRFPGGEKSPLHF.